The present entry profiles one T cell receptor beta chain with its context. What antigen it recognizes has not been identified. No much larger clone is present one base from it, and per-base qualities are unavailable. Cut back by 4 bases and 3 bases, the V and J ends lie 15 bases apart. Looking up the germline V gene yields CDR1 SGHRS and CDR2 YFSETQ. Inclusive of the bounding cysteine and phenylalanine, the CDR3 is 15 residues long. CDR3 DNA is the only sequence kept; it has 45 bases, read in frame from the first base. Library preparation was by the immunoSEQ multiplex PCR assay. A mixture of 60 forward primers for TCR Vbeta segments and 13 reverse primers for TCR Jbeta segments was used in the multiplex PCR. The CDR3 region of rearranged TCR beta genes was amplified from genomic DNA with a multiplex PCR assay. The Illumina HiSeq System was used to sequence the amplified TCR beta libraries as 87-base-pair reads. The authors' analysis ran thus. In a later analysis, 77 million or so unique TCR beta chains were counted across the approximately 640 repertoires, and around 11 million of these chains were shared by at least two donors. To remove PCR and sequencing errors, raw reads were error-corrected and collapsed into unique sequences using a nearest-neighbor algorithm that merged closely related sequences. V, D and J gene segments were assigned by aligning CDR3 sequences to IMGT reference sequences. For a sequence to be retained, a match of at least six nucleotides was required to both a V gene segment and a J gene segment. Rearrangements were classified as productive when the CDR3 lacked stop codons and remained in frame with V and J, and all other rearrangements were classified as non-productive. Following IMGT convention, CDR3 was defined as the stretch from the second conserved V-encoded cysteine to the conserved J-encoded phenylalanine. Sequences without an unambiguous match to a single V gene segment were excluded from the earlier analysis of about 600 of the donors. An earlier analysis of 500 to 600 of the donors classified V segments as functional when productive rearrangements were above 56.7% and as segregating when the standard deviation between donors was above 5%. A statistical classification framework was developed to diagnose cytomegalovirus status using the catalog of TCR beta chain sequences. A later analysis assigned V and J genes by comparing TCR nucleotide sequences with IMGT/GENE-DB human TR gene sequences. Using the TCRdist pipeline, a later analysis assigned CDR3 sequences along with most-parsimonious VDJ recombination scenarios. In a later analysis, each TCR beta chain was defined by its CDR3 amino acid sequence together with its V-gene family, and reads lacking a unique V-gene family were excluded. A later analysis removed over 500 highly shared, low-generation-probability nucleotide sequences to deal with suspected cross-contamination and a sequencing artifact. For each public chain, a later analysis derived a clonal expansion index from normalized ranks of inferred template counts within each repertoire. In a later analysis, generation probabilities were computed using a VDJ recombination model fitted to out-of-frame rearrangements, and the results were checked against IGoR. Hypergeometric tests were used in a later analysis to score TCR-TCR, TCR-HLA and TCR-CMV co-occurrence, with a repertoire-size bias correction applied to the TCR pairs. To estimate false discovery rates, a later analysis permuted the HLA or CMV assignments 20 times. In a later analysis, co-occurring TCRs were grouped with DBSCAN, and TCRdist sequence similarity was added when clustering was performed within HLA-allele-positive subsets. Repertoires with fewer than 30,000 or more than 120,000 public chains, plus five repertoires with anomalous nucleotide sharing, were excluded from co-occurrence clustering. TCRdb stores this immuneACCESS table with in-frame sequences only. Part of the clones is absent; in the studies checked, under half of the shortfall reflects unresolved V genes, and no reason is known for the rest. V, J and clone size are taken as reported in that table, and D and trimming were inferred from the DNA itself. In this sample the table shows 95,000 to 150,000 clones, about 73% of which occur a single time. Together, the top ten hold 3% to 4% of the sample.

These data are taken from a study of cytomegalovirus exposure and HLA in healthy donors (dated by TCRdb to about 2017). Study-level background: In an earlier analysis of approximately 640 of the donors, around 290 Gb of sequence data and 90 million to 120 million unique TCR beta sequences from 150 million to 200 million T cells were reported. Using immunosequencing, the study profiled T cell repertoires from around 680 subjects and related those repertoires to cytomegalovirus serostatus. In addition to the first cohort of 666 subjects, a separate validation cohort of 120 different subjects was used. The study was designed to test whether signatures of past pathogen exposure could be identified by cataloging public T cell receptors. In a later analysis, previously published TCR beta repertoires from 666 donors were re-analyzed and high-resolution HLA genotyping was added so that TCR occurrence patterns could be studied. A later genetic analysis used genome-wide SNP genotypes for about 55% of the 666 donors, treating that subset as a discovery cohort. Donor age, sex, ethnicity and CMV serostatus were compiled alongside the repertoire data. About five DR-DQ haplotypes were handled as single units for association and clustering because linkage in the cohort was strong. Of the 300 to 500 genotyped donors, approximately 81% were placed in the genetic ancestry cluster associated with self-reported Caucasian donors. Typing coverage varied by locus: about 620-640 donors for A, B, C, DRB1 and DQB1; more than 500 for DQA1; around 570 for DPA1; approximately 470 for DPB1. Rather than using new phenotypic data, the later analysis identified candidate immune exposures from TCR beta sequences and from how often those sequences occurred across donors. Every repertoire in the discovery cohort had been generated on one and the same sequencing platform. An earlier analysis of approximately 630 of the donors applied high-throughput TCR beta sequencing to assess whether each TCR beta V gene segment acted as functional or pseudogenic. Both class I and class II loci were covered by HLA typing, at four-digit resolution. Among approximately 370 genotyped donors of the cohort, an average of about 220,000 unique TCR beta nucleotide sequences was sequenced per donor, of which about 18% were non-productive. High-throughput TCR immunosequencing, statistical association of individual TCRs with disease status, and machine learning were combined to predict cytomegalovirus infection status. An early release covering roughly 580 HLA-typed donors comprised about 320 gigabases of sequencing data and roughly 85 million unique TCR sequences.

Results and caveats for the whole study, not just this receptor: According to a later analysis, most CMV-associated TCR beta chains appeared to be HLA-restricted, and the HLA associations seemed to be driven largely by CMV exposure. Some IMGT-functional V segments, including TRBV6-2 and TRBV6-3, could not be distinguished by the 87-base-pair reads and were therefore excluded. Broadly in line with IMGT annotations, most TCR beta V segments showed up in productive rearrangements about 90% or about 30% of the time in an earlier analysis of several hundred of the donors. Specific HLA alleles were associated with 16,951 TCR beta sequences at a false discovery rate of 0.05 in a later analysis. In a later analysis, TCR association rates were found to vary across HLA loci, with the most associated TCRs seen for DRB1 alleles and the fewest for HLA-C alleles. The sequencing pipeline was judged likely to have produced a cluster of highly shared sequence variants as a technical artifact. HLA typing was unavailable for some donors at each locus, so association tests used only the typed subset. Some 15 rarely observed V segments, including chromosome 9 orphons, were excluded from the earlier analysis of about 600 of the donors because counts were too low. It was suggested by the authors that the approach could potentially be generalized to other disease states and immunological phenotypes. A further reported finding was that TCR beta sequences accurately predicted the HLA-A and HLA-B alleles for most subjects in the first cohort. Cytomegalovirus status was reported to be diagnosed by the classifier with high specificity and sensitivity in both the original and validation cohorts. The presence/absence analyses assumed that sequencing depth was roughly uniform across donors, and that assumption may not be true. In a later analysis, HLA-associated TCR beta chains showed more clonal expansion and lower generation probabilities than non-associated chains that were equally common. Assigning TCR associations to individual alleles was difficult when HLA alleles, especially DR and DQ, strongly co-occurred. A later genetic analysis reported fewer N-insertions in productive TCRs among donors in an Asian-associated ancestry cluster than the approximately 700-donor mean. Correlated functional status among segregating V segments might be attributable to linkage disequilibrium, but an unknown experimental factor could not be ruled out. A few of the identified cytomegalovirus-associated TCR beta chains were confirmed in vitro to be specific for cytomegalovirus antigens. Across donors, most TCR sequences were observed very rarely, whereas some public TCRs were present in many individuals. The study gave a list of more than 150 TCR beta chains associated with cytomegalovirus. This cohort had only TCR beta chains sequenced, and the lack of alpha or paired-chain data limited which features could be detected. CMV serostatus was the only immune exposure information available for the cohort. A later genetic analysis associated a missense DCLRE1C variant with V-gene and J-gene trimming of TCR beta chains, and an independent cohort replicated the association. According to a later analysis, parvovirus B19, influenza, CMV and Epstein-Barr virus appeared linked to several top co-occurrence clusters.

The cohort was made up of approximately 700 healthy bone marrow donors. All cohort members were sampled while nominally healthy, although unrecorded immune exposures were likely present. The donor was CMV seropositive and was included in the group of 290 or so seropositive cohort members. Each donor provided a peripheral blood sample, and peripheral blood mononuclear cells were used for TCR beta sequencing. The Qiagen DNeasy Blood Extraction Kit was used to extract genomic DNA from the blood cell samples. The sequence was obtained from a woman aged 30 to 39 in good health and CMV-seropositive. Sequenced material: PBMCs. The chain is encoded by TRBV5-1 joined to TRBJ2-3; no D gene call is confident. The CDR3 is CASSPLTSTTDTQYF. The DNA is TGCGCCAGCAGCCCTCTGACAAGCACTACAGATACGCAGTATTTT.